This TCR beta chain stems from a study of tumor-infiltrating lymphocytes in localized non-small cell lung cancer. Study overall: Resected tumor was paired with non-adjacent uninvolved lung from the same patient.

Trimming removed 5 bases from V and 4 bases from J, with 14 bases in between. Germline V gene sequence: CDR1 SGHTA, CDR2 FQGTGA. The CDR3 covers 14 residues. A word on this clone: Its antigen is undetermined.

Whole-study findings and limits: Higher tumor T cell infiltration than in uninvolved lung was supported by TCRbeta sequencing.

Measured with immunoSEQ multiplex PCR; TCRdb has only the in-frame clones, and not every one. In the table there are around 10,000 clones, about 60% of which are singletons. The receptor's source is a human donor with non-small cell lung cancer. The sequencing sample was made of uninvolved lung tissue not adjacent to the tumor. This sequence joins TRBV7-3 and TRBJ1-1; no clear D gene. DNA of the CDR3: TGTGCCAGCAGCGAACAGCCCGCCTCCACTGAAGCTTTCTTT. Translated, it gives CASSEQPASTEAFF.